The 29 T cell receptor beta chains given below trace back to one sample, sequenced in a study of blood T cells in healthy people across ages (dated by TCRdb to between 2014 and 2017). The method was 5' RACE. Instrument on record: Illumina HiSeq 2500. A second PCR of about 7 to 12 cycles was run with a J-beta primer mix and a sample-barcoded 5' primer. Clones were called with MiXCR by TCRdb after fastp trimmed the public reads at Q25, and only in-frame beta chains were retained. Here each entry gathers all rows of one CDR3 protein and keeps the most common genes and DNA. The sample table holds 1.5 million or so distinct CDR3 sequences, of which less than 45% were seen once. The leading ten clones occupy approximately 4% of the sample. The material sequenced was blood. The receptors shown here come from a woman under 30 in good health.

The chain links TRBV10-3 to TRBJ2-3; D tentatively fits TRBD1 or TRBD2 (5 bases each). The length of the CDR3 is 16 residues. The V and J ends lost 3 bases and 5 bases respectively, with 18 bases between them. CDR1 is ENHRY, CDR2 SYGVKD, per germline. As DNA, the CDR3 is TGTGCCATCAGTGATGGGGACCCCAACAAGCAAGATACGCAGTATTTT. This translates into CAISDGDPNKQDTQYF.

The chain uses TRBV5-1 and TRBJ2-7; perhaps TRBD1 as D (5 bases). The germline V and J ends were trimmed by 4 bases and 5 bases, with 10 bases remaining between them. This CDR3 is 12 amino acids long. Germline loops: CDR1 SGHRS, CDR2 YFSETQ. CDR3 in DNA: TGCGCCAGCAGCAAGGGGCGAGACGAGCAGTACTTC. Protein sequence: CASSKGRDEQYF. The whole variable domain, filled in from reference TRBV5-1 and TRBJ2-7, reads KAGVTQTPRYLIKTRGQQVTLSCSPISGHRSVSWYQQTPGQGLQFLFEYFSETQRNKGNFPGRFSGRQFSNSRSEMNVSTLELGDSALYLCASSKGRDEQYFGPGTRLTVT.

The chain couples TRBV7-9 to TRBJ2-1; 11 bases are a match to TRBD2. Trimming took 5 bases from V and 15 from J; bases not matched to a gene: 9. CDR1 is SEHNR and CDR2 is FQNEAQ in the germline V gene (reference sequence). The CDR3 loop spans 13 amino acids. DNA for the CDR3: TGTGCCAGCAGCCATCAAGGACTAGCGGGTTTGTTCTTC. This gives the protein CASSHQGLAGLFF. Full variable domain (remainder filled in from reference TRBV7-9 and TRBJ2-1): DTGVSQNPRHKITKRGQNVTFRCDPISEHNRLYWYRQTLGQGPEFLTYFQNEAQLEKSRLLSDRFSAERPKGSFSTLEIQRTEQGDSAMYLCASSHQGLAGLFFGPGTRLTVL.

The chain has TRBV4-2 and TRBJ2-6, with D perhaps TRBD2 (5 bases). CDR1 is LGHNA and CDR2 is YNFKEQ in the germline V gene. The V end lost 0 bases, the J end lost 2 bases, and 8 bases lay between the germline ends. This CDR3 region has 16 residues. CDR3 sequence: CASSQDPGTGANVLTF. The CDR3 DNA sequence: TGTGCCAGCAGCCAAGACCCGGGAACTGGGGCCAACGTCCTGACTTTC.

The chain recombines TRBV7-3 with TRBJ1-2; no clear D gene. The CDR3 runs 15 residues. The germline V gene encodes CDR1 SGHTA and CDR2 FQGTGA. V lost 3 bases, J lost 6 bases, and 17 bases lay in between. The CDR3 DNA is TGTGCCAGCAGCTTTGGCGGGAGGCAGGAGGATGGCTACACCTTC. Translating it yields CASSFGGRQEDGYTF.

The rearrangement joins TRBV20-1 to TRBJ1-5; D is unresolved. Germline CDR1 reads DFQATT; CDR2 reads SNEGSKA (reference sequence). Trimming stripped 2 bases from V and 11 bases from J, with 13 bases between. The CDR3 has 12 amino acids. CDR3 nucleotides: TGCAGTGCTAGAAGCCCGAGTTATTCCCAGCATTTT. Translated: CSARSPSYSQHF.

This chain uses TRBV27 with TRBJ2-3, with 9 bases fitting TRBD2. CDR3 length: 13 amino acids. Germline CDR1 MNHEY, CDR2 SMNVEV (reference sequence). V lost 0 bases to trimming and J lost 9 bases; unmatched junction nucleotides: 1. CDR3 protein: CASSLSSGRTQYF. The CDR3 nucleotides read TGTGCCAGCAGTTTATCTAGCGGGAGAACGCAGTATTTT.

CDR3 DNA: TGTGCCAGCAGGCTACAGGGGGCAACTGAAGCTTTCTTT. Amino acids: CASRLQGATEAFF. V and J are TRBV6-5 and TRBJ1-1; 9 bases match TRBD1. CDR3 length: 13 amino acids. Germline V gene lookup returns CDR1 MNHEY and CDR2 SVGAGI. The trim removed 6 bases at V and 5 bases at J, leaving 4 bases unmatched.

This chain connects TRBV4-3 to TRBJ2-7; 10 bases map to TRBD1. This CDR3 has 16 residues. Unmatched junction bases numbered 11, after V lost 3 bases and J lost 6 bases. From germline, CDR1 is LGHNA and CDR2 YSLEER. The CDR3 coding sequence is TGCGCCAGCAGCCACCCCCTCAGGGGACAGGGGATCGAGCAGTACTTC. Protein product: CASSHPLRGQGIEQYF.

As for this clonotype: A junction boundary mismatches the germline segment, possibly from a read error. The rearrangement uses TRBV12-3 or TRBV12-4 and TRBJ1-2, with D possibly being TRBD1 (5 bases). The CDR3 consists of 14 residues. In DNA form, the CDR3 reads TGTGCCAGTAGTTTTCTGTGGGGGGTCGATGGCTACACCTTC. This gives the protein CASSFLWGVDGYTF.

V usage is TRBV9 and J usage is TRBJ2-1, with D possibly matching TRBD1 (5 bases). V dropped 2 bases and J dropped 10 bases, with 13 bases sitting between them. CDR3 length: 13 residues. Germline-derived CDR1 and CDR2 are SGDLS and YYNGEE. The CDR3 region is CASSVYQSGEQFF. CDR3 in DNA: TGTGCCAGCAGCGTCTACCAGTCAGGGGAGCAGTTCTTC.

With regard to this clonotype: The junction and the germline gene differ at one end; a read error may be behind it. The J gene is TRBJ2-6, the V gene TRBV4-3, with D perhaps matching TRBD1 (5 bases). From germline, CDR1 is LGHNA and CDR2 YSLEER. The CDR3 length is 16 residues. The CDR3 bases are TGCGCCAGCAGCCAAGAGGTAACTTCTGGGGCCAACGTCCAGACTTTC. Translating gives CASSQEVTSGANVQTF.

This clonotype was counted only a few times. This chain links TRBV7-2 with TRBJ1-2; 7 nucleotides align to TRBD1. Germline CDR1 reads SGHTA; CDR2 reads FQGNSA. V lost 5 bases and J lost 7; bases outside the gene matches: 7. The CDR3 extends over 13 amino acids. The CDR3 DNA follows: TGTGCCAGCAGCATCGCCAGGGGGACTGGCTACACCTTC. Its protein is CASSIARGTGYTF.

This clonotype turned up a few times. This chain uses TRBV6-5 with TRBJ2-7, with TRBD1 matching over 7 bases. There are 14 residues in the CDR3. Germline values: CDR1 MNHEY, CDR2 SVGAGI. J gave up 1 base and V 5 bases, and 5 bases lay outside the gene matches. The CDR3 DNA follows: TGTGCCAGCAGTACTCCGGGACAGTCCTACGAGCAGTACTTC. Its protein is CASSTPGQSYEQYF.

The chain couples TRBV20-1 to TRBJ2-1; either TRBD1 or TRBD2 may fit D (6 bases each). Germline V CDR1 and CDR2: DFQATT, SNEGSKA (reference sequence). The V end was cut by 3 bases, the J end by 9 bases, with 15 bases between. The length of the CDR3 is 13 residues. CDR3 DNA: TGCAGTGCTAGCGGGATCGGGGGCGGTGAGCAGTTCTTC. It translates to CSASGIGGGEQFF.

This clonotype was seen a handful of times. The chain has TRBV27 and TRBJ1-2; no reliable D call. This CDR3 spans 13 amino acids. V was shortened by 6 bases and J by 4 bases, with 12 bases between the two germline ends. Germline loops: CDR1 MNHEY, CDR2 SMNVEV (reference sequence). The CDR3 is CASSSSGIYGYTF. CDR3 in DNA: TGTGCCAGCAGCTCTAGTGGAATCTATGGCTACACCTTC.

This clonotype appeared a single time. This rearrangement joins TRBV28 to TRBJ1-1; 9 nucleotides line up with TRBD1. Trimming cost V 5 bases and J 7 bases; bases outside gene matches: 8. Germline assignment: CDR1 MDHEN and CDR2 SYDVKM. CDR3 length equals 14 residues. This chain's CDR3 is CASSPSTGGGEAFF. Written as DNA, the CDR3 is TGTGCCAGCAGTCCCTCAACAGGGGGCGGTGAAGCTTTCTTT.

This chain uses TRBV6-6 with TRBJ1-5; possibly TRBD1 for D (5 bases). CDR3 length equals 15 residues. V lost 4 bases and J 3 bases, leaving 13 bases between the germline ends. Germline CDR1 reads MNHNY; CDR2 reads SVGAGI (reference sequence). The CDR3 nucleotides are TGTGCCAGCAGTTCTCGGACAACCTCCAATCAGCCCCAGCATTTT. It encodes CASSSRTTSNQPQHF.

The chain uses TRBV4-1 and TRBJ1-5; D possibly corresponds to TRBD1 (5 bases). The V gene lost 3 bases and the J gene lost 1 base, with 7 bases spanning the gap. CDR1 MGHRA and CDR2 YSYEKL come from the germline V gene. CDR3 size: 14 residues. The CDR3 coding sequence is TGCGCCAGCAGCCACAGGGAGAGCAATCAGCCCCAGCATTTT. Protein sequence: CASSHRESNQPQHF.

The V call is TRBV6-6, the J call TRBJ1-5, with TRBD1 identical over 7 bases. CDR3 length equals 12 residues. CDR1 is MNHNY, CDR2 SVGAGI, per germline (reference sequence). V lost 6 bases, J lost 11 bases, and 7 bases stayed unmatched. The DNA of the CDR3 is TGTGCCAGCAGAGCCCCGGACAGGTCCCAGCATTTT. Residues: CASRAPDRSQHF.

This clonotype was detected only a few times. V and J are TRBV20-1 and TRBJ2-1, with 10 bases that match TRBD2. V dropped 5 bases and J dropped 4; count of bases not matched to a gene: 8. The CDR3 totals 15 residues. Germline V lookup: CDR1 DFQATT, CDR2 SNEGSKA (reference sequence). Here the CDR3 DNA reads TGCAGTGCTGGACGGACTAGCGGTATATACAATGAGCAGTTCTTC. Encoded protein: CSAGRTSGIYNEQFF.

This clonotype has only a few counts. The V call is TRBV7-9, the J call TRBJ2-1, with D possibly TRBD1 on 6 matching bases. The V end was cut by 1 base, the J end by 4 bases, with 17 bases between. CDR1 is SEHNR, CDR2 FQNEAQ, per germline (reference sequence). The CDR3 has 17 amino acids. The CDR3 nucleotides read TGTGCCAGCAGCTTAGGTCAACTAGTCAGGGGATACAATGAGCAGTTCTTC. Its translation is CASSLGQLVRGYNEQFF.

The gene calls are TRBV18 and TRBJ2-3; 14 bases fit TRBD2. The V segment lost 3 bases and the J segment 1 base; nucleotides outside the gene matches: 3. Germline V gene sequence: CDR1 KGHSH, CDR2 LQKENI. CDR3 size: 17 residues. For the CDR3, the DNA is TGTGCCAGCTCACCCGGGACTAGCGGGAGTGGCACAGATACGCAGTATTTT. This gives the protein CASSPGTSGSGTDTQYF.

The rearrangement uses TRBV20-1 and TRBJ2-2; 7 nucleotides line up with TRBD1. The CDR3 totals 14 residues. Germline V gene sequence: CDR1 DFQATT, CDR2 SNEGSKA (reference sequence). V lost 2 bases, J lost 4 bases, and 4 bases stayed unmatched. The CDR3 coding sequence is TGCAGTGCTAGAAGGGACAGCTCCACCGGGGAGCTGTTTTTT. It translates to CSARRDSSTGELFF.

The chain recombines TRBV29-1 with TRBJ1-5; D unresolved. The V gene's germline CDR1 is SQVTM and CDR2 ANQGSEA. The CDR3 consists of 14 residues. The V and J ends lost 6 bases and 1 base respectively, with 13 bases between them. The CDR3, as DNA: TGCAGCGTGGATGGTGGTCTGAGCAATCAGCCCCAGCATTTT. Residues: CSVDGGLSNQPQHF. Based on the CDR3 plus reference TRBV29-1 and TRBJ1-5, the full variable domain is SAVISQKPSRDICQRGTSLTIQCQVDSQVTMMFWYRQQPGQSLTLIATANQGSEATYESGFVIDKFPISRPNLTFSTLTVSNMSPEDSSIYLCSVDGGLSNQPQHFGDGTRLSIL.

The J gene is TRBJ2-3, the V gene TRBV20-1; tentative D call: TRBD2 (5 bases). The length of the CDR3 is 14 residues. V lost 1 base, J lost 0 bases, and 8 bases lay in between. CDR1 DFQATT and CDR2 SNEGSKA come from the germline V gene (reference sequence). Here the CDR3 DNA reads TGCAGTGCTAGAGTGCGGGCTAGCACAGATACGCAGTATTTT. Translating it yields CSARVRASTDTQYF.

This clonotype was counted between two and nine times. The gene calls are TRBV6-5 and TRBJ1-3; D not certain. V was trimmed by 6 bases and J by 4 bases, leaving 13 bases between them. The CDR3 is made up of 14 amino acids. Germline CDR1 is MNHEY and CDR2 is SVGAGI. DNA of the CDR3: TGTGCCAGCAGCCCAAGGGCTCGGGGAAACACCATATATTTT. Translating gives CASSPRARGNTIYF.

The rearrangement links TRBV10-3 to TRBJ1-2, with TRBD1 as a possible D gene (6 bases). V dropped 3 bases and J dropped 2 bases, with 13 bases sitting between them. There are 15 residues in the CDR3. The germline CDR1 and CDR2 sequences are ENHRY and SYGVKD. The CDR3: CAISDSRTANYGYTF. CDR3 nucleotides: TGTGCCATCAGTGACTCCCGGACAGCAAACTATGGCTACACCTTC.

This chain connects TRBV29-1 to TRBJ1-1; possibly TRBD1 for D (5 bases). The germline V gene has CDR1 SQVTM and CDR2 ANQGSEA. V dropped 3 bases and J dropped 3 bases, with 8 bases sitting between them. The CDR3 sequence is 12 residues long. In nucleotides, the CDR3 is TGCAGCGTTGATGGGGGGTACACTGAAGCTTTCTTT. Its translation: CSVDGGYTEAFF.